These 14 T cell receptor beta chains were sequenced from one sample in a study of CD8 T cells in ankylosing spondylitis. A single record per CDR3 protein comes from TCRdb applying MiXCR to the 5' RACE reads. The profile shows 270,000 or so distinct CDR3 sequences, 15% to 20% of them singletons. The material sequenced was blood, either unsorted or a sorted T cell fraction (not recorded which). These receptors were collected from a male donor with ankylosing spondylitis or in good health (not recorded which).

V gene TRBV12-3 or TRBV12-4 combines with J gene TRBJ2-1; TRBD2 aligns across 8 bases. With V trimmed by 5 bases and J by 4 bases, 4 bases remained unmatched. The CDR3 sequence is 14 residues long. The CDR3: CASSPGTRYNEQFF. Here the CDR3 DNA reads TGTGCCAGCAGTCCCGGGACTAGGTACAATGAGCAGTTCTTC.

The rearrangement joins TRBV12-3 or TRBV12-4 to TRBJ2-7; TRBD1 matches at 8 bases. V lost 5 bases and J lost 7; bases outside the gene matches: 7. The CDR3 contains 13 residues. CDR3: CASSLGQAGEQYF. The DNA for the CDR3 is TGTGCCAGCAGTCTGGGACAGGCTGGGGAGCAGTACTTC.

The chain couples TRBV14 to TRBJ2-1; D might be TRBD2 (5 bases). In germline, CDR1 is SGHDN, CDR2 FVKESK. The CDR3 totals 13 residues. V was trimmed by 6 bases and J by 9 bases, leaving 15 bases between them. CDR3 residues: CASSPLAFSEQFF. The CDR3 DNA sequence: TGTGCCAGCAGTCCTCTAGCTTTCAGTGAGCAGTTCTTC.

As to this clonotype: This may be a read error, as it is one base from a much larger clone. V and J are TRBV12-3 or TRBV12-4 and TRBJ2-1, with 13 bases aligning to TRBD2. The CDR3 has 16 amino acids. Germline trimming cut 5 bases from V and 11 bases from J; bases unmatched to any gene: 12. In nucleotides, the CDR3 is TGTGCCAGCAGTCCCTGGACTAGCGGGAGCATCCGGAAGCAGTTCTTC. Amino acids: CASSPWTSGSIRKQFF.

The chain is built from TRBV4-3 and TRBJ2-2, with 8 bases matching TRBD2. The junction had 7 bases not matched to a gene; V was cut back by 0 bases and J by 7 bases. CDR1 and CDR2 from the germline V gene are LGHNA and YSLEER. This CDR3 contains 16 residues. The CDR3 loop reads CASSQDDGGVGGELFF. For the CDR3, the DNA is TGCGCCAGCAGCCAAGATGACGGGGGGGTAGGCGGGGAGCTGTTTTTT.

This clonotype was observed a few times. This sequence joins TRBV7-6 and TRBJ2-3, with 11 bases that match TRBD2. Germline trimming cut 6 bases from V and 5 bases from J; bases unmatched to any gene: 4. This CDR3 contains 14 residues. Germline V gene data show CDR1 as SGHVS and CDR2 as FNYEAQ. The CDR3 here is CASSWLAGGDTQYF. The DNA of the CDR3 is TGTGCCAGCAGTTGGCTAGCGGGAGGAGATACGCAGTATTTT.

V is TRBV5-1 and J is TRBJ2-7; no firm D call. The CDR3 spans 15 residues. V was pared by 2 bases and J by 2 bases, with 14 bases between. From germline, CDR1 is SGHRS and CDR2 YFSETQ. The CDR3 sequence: CASSLRDSRTYEQYF. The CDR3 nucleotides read TGCGCCAGCAGCTTAAGAGACTCCAGGACCTACGAGCAGTACTTC.

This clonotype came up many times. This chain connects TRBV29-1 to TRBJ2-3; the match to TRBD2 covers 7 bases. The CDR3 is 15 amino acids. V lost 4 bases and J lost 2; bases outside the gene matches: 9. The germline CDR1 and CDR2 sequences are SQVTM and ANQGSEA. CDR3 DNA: TGCAGCGTTGTTGGGGGGGAGGGCCCCACAGATACGCAGTATTTT. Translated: CSVVGGEGPTDTQYF.

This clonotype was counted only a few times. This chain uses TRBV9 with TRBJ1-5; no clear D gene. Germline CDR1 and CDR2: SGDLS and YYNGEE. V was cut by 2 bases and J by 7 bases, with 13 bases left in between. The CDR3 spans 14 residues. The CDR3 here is CASSVGSTGQPQHF. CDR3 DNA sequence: TGTGCCAGCAGCGTGGGCTCTACTGGACAGCCCCAGCATTTT.

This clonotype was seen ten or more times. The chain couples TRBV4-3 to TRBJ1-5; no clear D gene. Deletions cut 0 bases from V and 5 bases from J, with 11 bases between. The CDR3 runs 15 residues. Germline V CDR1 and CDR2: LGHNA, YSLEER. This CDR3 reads CASSQDYAGYQPQHF. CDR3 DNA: TGCGCCAGCAGCCAAGATTACGCAGGTTATCAGCCCCAGCATTTT.

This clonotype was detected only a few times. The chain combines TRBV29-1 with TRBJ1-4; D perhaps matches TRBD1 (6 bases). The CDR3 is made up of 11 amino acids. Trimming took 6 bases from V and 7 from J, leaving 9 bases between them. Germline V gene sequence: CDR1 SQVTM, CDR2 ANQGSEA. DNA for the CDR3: TGCAGCGTCGGGACATCTGAAAAACTGTTTTTT. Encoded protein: CSVGTSEKLFF.

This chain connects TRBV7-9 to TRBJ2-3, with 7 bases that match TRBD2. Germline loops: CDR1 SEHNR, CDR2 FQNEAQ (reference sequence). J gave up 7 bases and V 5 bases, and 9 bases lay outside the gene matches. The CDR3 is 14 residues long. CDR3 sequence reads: CASSLPAGTNTQYF. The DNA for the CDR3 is TGTGCCAGCAGCCTCCCAGCGGGAACCAATACGCAGTATTTT.

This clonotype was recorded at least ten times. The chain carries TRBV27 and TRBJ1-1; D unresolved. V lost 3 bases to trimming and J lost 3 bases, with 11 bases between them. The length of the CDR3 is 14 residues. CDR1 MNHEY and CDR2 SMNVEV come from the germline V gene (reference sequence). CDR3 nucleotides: TGTGCCAGCAGTTTGGGGTCTGGGGACACTGAAGCTTTCTTT. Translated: CASSLGSGDTEAFF.

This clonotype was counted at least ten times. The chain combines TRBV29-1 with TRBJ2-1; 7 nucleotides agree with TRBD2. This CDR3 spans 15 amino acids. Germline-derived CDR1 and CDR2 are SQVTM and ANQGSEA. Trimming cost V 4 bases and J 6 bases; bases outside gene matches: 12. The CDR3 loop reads CSVGVGREWGNEQFF. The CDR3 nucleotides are TGCAGCGTTGGTGTTGGGCGGGAGTGGGGCAATGAGCAGTTCTTC.